Following are 9 T cell receptor beta chains from one sample sequenced in a study of shared clonotypes between healthy human individuals. Assay used: immunoSEQ multiplex PCR; TCRdb lists only in-frame clones, some missing. The table shows about 300,000 clones, with around 72% occurring only once. The sample consisted of memory CD4+ T cells sorted from blood. Subset in this sample: CD45RA-negative fraction. These receptors all stem from a man aged 25-45 years in good health.

This clone was detected only once. The chain joins TRBV13 to TRBJ2-6; possibly TRBD1 for D (6 bases). CDR1 PRHDT and CDR2 FYEKMQ come from the germline V gene (reference sequence). This CDR3 has 17 amino acids. V lost 1 base, J lost 0 bases, and 10 bases lay in between. DNA of the CDR3: TGTGCCAGCAGCTTAGAAATAGGGGGCTCTGGGGCCAACGTCCTGACTTTC. Translating gives CASSLEIGGSGANVLTF.

This clone was counted ten times or more. The chain links TRBV19 to TRBJ2-2, with D tentatively TRBD2 (5 bases). The CDR3 spans 13 residues. V gave up 4 bases and J gave up 7 bases, with 10 bases separating them. Germline CDR1 is LNHDA and CDR2 is SQIVND (reference sequence). For the CDR3, the DNA is TGTGCCAGTAGTAAACTAGTTAACGGGGAGCTGTTTTTT. This encodes CASSKLVNGELFF.

The chain combines TRBV28 with TRBJ1-1; 7 bases match TRBD1. The V gene end was trimmed by 5 bases and the J gene end by 0 bases; junction bases not matched to a gene: 9. The CDR3 sequence is 16 residues long. Per germline, CDR1 MDHEN and CDR2 SYDVKM. DNA for the CDR3: TGTGCCAGCAGTACCTACAGGGGACGAATGAACACTGAAGCTTTCTTT. It encodes CASSTYRGRMNTEAFF. The full variable domain, its missing parts supplied by reference TRBV28 and TRBJ1-1, is DVKVTQSSRYLVKRTGEKVFLECVQDMDHENMFWYRQDPGLGLRLIYFSYDVKMKEKGDIPEGYSVSREKKERFSLILESASTNQTSMYLCASSTYRGRMNTEAFFGQGTRLTVV.

The chain carries TRBV4-3 and TRBJ1-5, with unresolved D. CDR3 length: 15 amino acids. V shed 3 bases and J shed 0 bases, with 9 bases lying between them. Germline values: CDR1 LGHNA, CDR2 YSLEER. The CDR3 DNA follows: TGCGCCAGCAGCCAGGACCTGAATAGCAATCAGCCCCAGCATTTT. Its protein product is CASSQDLNSNQPQHF.

For the CDR3, the DNA is TGTGCCAGCAGCCTGACCAGCTATGGGAACACCGGGGAGCTGTTTTTT. This encodes CASSLTSYGNTGELFF. The rearrangement joins TRBV7-2 to TRBJ2-2; D ambiguous. Germline V gene lookup returns CDR1 SGHTA and CDR2 FQGNSA. Trimming shortened V by 5 bases and J by 1 base, and 14 bases separated the two germline ends. The CDR3 contains 16 residues.

The V call is TRBV27, the J call TRBJ2-1, with D perhaps matching TRBD1 (6 bases). Germline CDR1 MNHEY, CDR2 SMNVEV (reference sequence). This CDR3 has 17 residues. V was trimmed by 3 bases and J by 0 bases, leaving 15 bases between them. For the CDR3, the DNA is TGTGCCAGCAGTTTGGACTTCTACAGGGTCTCCTACAATGAGCAGTTCTTC. This sequence encodes CASSLDFYRVSYNEQFF.

Only a few counts were recorded for this clone. J is TRBJ2-7 and V is TRBV27; D might be TRBD1 (6 bases). Germline CDR1 MNHEY, CDR2 SMNVEV (reference sequence). The CDR3 sequence is 15 residues long. The V end was cut by 4 bases, the J end by 5 bases, with 18 bases between. The CDR3, as DNA: TGTGCCAGCAGTTCCAACAGGGTCGATCTTAACGAGCAGTACTTC. It is translated as CASSSNRVDLNEQYF.

This rearrangement joins TRBV9 to TRBJ2-2; possible D gene TRBD1, 6 bases. Germline V lookup: CDR1 SGDLS, CDR2 YYNGEE. The CDR3 is 14 amino acids. V was pared by 4 bases and J by 1 base, with 8 bases between. The CDR3 region has the DNA TGTGCCAGCAGCAAGACAGGGAACACCGGGGAGCTGTTTTTT. Amino acid sequence: CASSKTGNTGELFF.

CDR3 amino acids: CASSSPGADTQYF. CDR3 nucleotide sequence: TGCGCCAGCAGCTCGCCTGGAGCAGATACGCAGTATTTT. The chain has TRBV5-1 and TRBJ2-3; D gene ambiguous. Trimming pared 3 bases from V and 4 bases from J, leaving 9 bases between. The CDR3 is 13 amino acids. Germline CDR1 reads SGHRS; CDR2 reads YFSETQ.